This entry is about one T cell receptor beta chain. The antigen is not known. The data were taken from a study of CD8+CD57+ T cells in acquired aplastic anemia. Broader study findings: Significant differences in CD8+ Simpson's diversity were not observed between patients and controls. Shared by patients and controls, 25 to 35 CD8+ CDR3s were abundant in patients.

Genomic DNA served as template for TCR beta VDJ and CDR3 profiling. A single record per CDR3 protein comes from TCRdb applying MiXCR to the reads. The table records a few hundred thousand distinct CDR3 sequences, roughly 80% of them present only once. This CDR3 is built from 19 residues. V lost 6 bases, J lost 1 base, and 28 bases lay in between. Germline-derived CDR1 and CDR2 are DFQATT and SNEGSKA (reference sequence). Selection for sequencing was limited to patients who had shown CD8+CD57+ cell expansion by flow cytometry. At blood sampling, none of the patients had yet received therapy. The V gene is TRBV20-1, the J gene TRBJ1-5; a possible D gene is TRBD1 (5 bases). Source material: sorted CD4+, CD8+, or CD8+CD57+ T cells (not recorded which) from PBMCs. The sequence derives from a human donor with aplastic anemia. DNA for the CDR3: TGCAGTGCCAGTAGTTGGGGACGCAAGATCGGGGTCAGCAATCAGCCCCAGCATTTT. Protein product: CSASSWGRKIGVSNQPQHF.